Detailed here is one T cell receptor beta chain. Its antigen is currently unknown. After template switching added a universal primer site, the resulting cDNA carried unique molecular identifiers. TCRdb fed the 5' RACE reads into MiXCR, producing one record per CDR3 protein. The top ten clones hold around 0.98% of a sample with 690,000 or so distinct CDR3 sequences, less than 10% of them seen once. These data belong to a study of identical twins. With 6 bases removed from V and 2 bases from J, the gap between germline ends came to 17 bases. The CDR3 runs 16 residues. Findings and limits, study-wide: Not following the same donors, the study drew its conclusions from cross-sectional statistical analysis.

The same specimen was also included in a second study, on yellow fever vaccine responses in identical twins.

The chain has TRBV12-3 or TRBV12-4 and TRBJ1-5; D not resolved. This receptor was obtained from a woman aged 18-29 years in good health. The sequenced sample was PBMCs. The CDR3 coding sequence is TGTGCCAGCAGCCGTATCACCCCCGGGCGCAATCAGCCCCAGCATTTT. It specifies CASSRITPGRNQPQHF.